These 2 T cell receptor beta chains were all obtained from the same sample, sequenced in a study of PD-L1 blockade in urothelial cancer. Documented time point: pretreatment peripheral blood. Sequenced by immunoSEQ multiplex PCR; TCRdb stores in-frame clones only, minus some. The sample lists 50,000 or so clones; approximately 79% were seen once. Source: PBMCs, taken around atezolizumab (anti-PD-L1) treatment. The receptors originated from a man aged 70-80 years with urothelial cancer.

This rearrangement joins TRBV18 to TRBJ1-1, with D maybe TRBD1 (5 bases). The CDR3 contains 16 residues. Germline CDR1 and CDR2: KGHSH and LQKENI. Deletions cut 3 bases from V and 1 base from J, with 15 bases between. The CDR3 DNA reads as TGTGCCAGCTCACCCCCGGGGGGGTATGAGAACACTGAAGCTTTCTTT. It codes for CASSPPGGYENTEAFF.

The chain carries TRBV19 and TRBJ2-6; D unresolved. The CDR3 extends over 16 amino acids. Germline CDR1 LNHDA, CDR2 SQIVND (reference sequence). Trimming stripped 1 base from V and 0 bases from J, with 7 bases between. The CDR3 reads CASSIGGVSGANVLTF. CDR3 nucleotide sequence: TGTGCCAGTAGTATAGGCGGTGTCTCTGGGGCCAACGTCCTGACTTTC.